This TCR beta chain was recorded in a study of shared clonotypes between healthy human individuals. Study-level results: Generally, estimated richness proved larger in naive subsets than it did in memory subsets.

For sorted subsets, approximately 0.2 ug DNA per replicate equaled roughly 30,000 T cell genomes. Generated by immunoSEQ multiplex PCR, the TCRdb table keeps only in-frame clones and is missing some. The profile shows 550,000 to 800,000 clones, 90% of them singletons. In the case of this clone: The antigen is undetermined.

Trimming shortened V by 5 bases and J by 10 bases, and 20 bases separated the two germline ends. Germline V gives CDR1 SGHTA, CDR2 FQGTGA. The CDR3 length is 14 residues. The V and J genes are TRBV7-3 and TRBJ1-1; D gene uncertain. Material: memory CD8+ T cells from PBMCs. As to subset: CD45RO+ cells pooled with CCR7-negative TemRA cells. The receptor's source is a man aged 18 to 29 in good health. Some clones in this sample may be carry-over from other donors' samples. The CDR3 nucleotides are TGTGCCAGCAGCCAAGGGCTCGTCCGGCTGGGAGCTTTCTTT. It translates to CASSQGLVRLGAFF.